These 19 T cell receptor beta chains were all obtained from the same sample, sequenced in a study of blood T cell repertoires in COVID-19. Sequencing used immunoSEQ multiplex PCR; TCRdb keeps in-frame clones, though not all of them. The sample lists tens of thousands of clones, approximately 90% occurring once. Sequencing used peripheral blood. The receptors stem from a man aged 65 to 79 with active or convalescent COVID-19.

V gene TRBV6-4 combines with J gene TRBJ1-4; D may be TRBD1 (6 bases). Per germline, CDR1 MRHNA and CDR2 SNTAGT. V dropped 4 bases and J dropped 6 bases, with 9 bases sitting between them. The CDR3 runs to 13 residues. CDR3 protein: CASSGTGHEKLFF. DNA for the CDR3: TGTGCCAGCAGTGGCACAGGGCATGAAAAACTGTTTTTT.

The chain is built from TRBV27 and TRBJ1-2; 10 nucleotides align to TRBD1. Germline trimming cut 3 bases from V and 4 bases from J; bases unmatched to any gene: 5. The germline CDR1 and CDR2 sequences are MNHEY and SMNVEV (reference sequence). This CDR3 has 15 amino acids. The CDR3 sequence: CASSFDDRGLYGYTF. The CDR3 region has the DNA TGTGCCAGCAGTTTCGACGACAGGGGGCTCTATGGCTACACCTTC.

This clone turned up a few times. The rearrangement links TRBV27 to TRBJ2-7, with 8 bases fitting TRBD1. Germline CDR1 reads MNHEY; CDR2 reads SMNVEV (reference sequence). CDR3 length: 15 residues. Trimming removed 9 bases from V and 2 bases from J; junction bases left unmatched: 12. CDR3 coding DNA: TGTGCCAGTTCACACAAGTGGACAGGGACCTACGAGCAGTACTTC. Translating gives CASSHKWTGTYEQYF.

The chain has TRBV3-1 (or the pseudogene TRBV3-2) and TRBJ2-1; the match to TRBD2 covers 12 bases. V shed 1 base and J 7 bases; nucleotides not matched to a gene: 2. CDR1 LGHDT and CDR2 YNNKEL come from the germline V gene (reference sequence). This CDR3 is built from 15 residues. This chain's CDR3 is CASSQGTSGVNEQFF. The CDR3 DNA follows: TGTGCCAGCAGCCAAGGGACTAGCGGGGTGAATGAGCAGTTCTTC.

This clone was seen a single time. The chain is built from TRBV27 and TRBJ1-6, with TRBD1 identical over 7 bases. The germline CDR1 and CDR2 sequences are MNHEY and SMNVEV (reference sequence). V lost 3 bases and J lost 10; bases outside the gene matches: 3. The CDR3 contains 13 residues. CDR3 protein: CASSLSRGSPLHF. The CDR3 nucleotides are TGTGCCAGCAGTTTGTCCAGGGGGTCACCCCTCCACTTT.

The CDR3, as DNA: TGTGCCAGCACCCCAGGGGGCCGAACTGATGGCTACACCTTC. This translates into CASTPGGRTDGYTF. The chain carries TRBV28 and TRBJ1-2; 8 nucleotides line up with TRBD1. The CDR3 length is 14 residues. The germline V gene encodes CDR1 MDHEN and CDR2 SYDVKM. After removal of 7 bases from V and 6 bases from J, the junction contained 10 bases not matched to a gene.

The genes are TRBV18 and TRBJ2-7, with 16 bases lining up with TRBD2. V shed 3 bases, J shed 7 bases, and the junction held 12 bases outside the gene matches. Germline CDR1 and CDR2: KGHSH and LQKENI. This CDR3 has 18 residues. CDR3 nucleotide sequence: TGTGCCAGCTCACCCTCGGGACTAGCGGGAGGGCGGTCTGGAGAGCAGTACTTC. Translation: CASSPSGLAGGRSGEQYF.

The V call is TRBV30, the J call TRBJ2-5; TRBD1 matches at 8 bases. V dropped 1 base and J dropped 3; count of bases not matched to a gene: 7. The CDR3 consists of 15 residues. In germline, CDR1 is GTSNPN, CDR2 SVGIG (reference sequence). Here the CDR3 reads CAWSEGTGGKETQYF. The CDR3 DNA is TGTGCCTGGAGTGAAGGAACAGGGGGGAAAGAGACCCAGTACTTC.

CDR3 sequence reads: CASSLGQVSNQPQHF. CDR3 DNA sequence: TGTGCCAGCAGTTTGGGACAGGTTAGCAATCAGCCCCAGCATTTT. This rearrangement joins TRBV28 to TRBJ1-5, with 8 bases matching TRBD1. Germline V gene sequence: CDR1 MDHEN, CDR2 SYDVKM. This CDR3 is 15 amino acids long. J lost 0 bases, V lost 3 bases, and 1 base had no gene match.

The J gene is TRBJ1-2, the V gene TRBV7-3; the D is unclear. Germline V CDR1 and CDR2: SGHTA, FQGTGA. The CDR3 sequence is 13 residues long. Trimming left V 3 bases short and J 14 bases short, with 19 bases between. For the CDR3, the DNA is TGTGCCAGCAGCTTGGGCAGCTTCGGTGAATTGACCTTC. Amino acids: CASSLGSFGELTF.

The J gene is TRBJ2-1, the V gene TRBV29-1, with 13 bases fitting TRBD2. V lost 7 bases to trimming and J lost 5 bases; unmatched junction nucleotides: 8. There are 15 residues in the CDR3. Germline V gene sequence: CDR1 SQVTM, CDR2 ANQGSEA. The CDR3, as DNA: TGCAGCGCGCGAACAGGGACTAGCGGGAACAATGAGCAGTTCTTC. The encoded protein is CSARTGTSGNNEQFF.

The V call is TRBV28, the J call TRBJ1-3; 9 bases line up with TRBD1. The germline CDR1 and CDR2 sequences are MDHEN and SYDVKM. J lost 4 bases, V lost 4 bases, and 11 bases had no gene match. The CDR3 is made up of 17 amino acids. CDR3 in DNA: TGTGCCAGCAGTTCACTAACAGGGGGCGATTTCGGAAACACCATATATTTT. Translation: CASSSLTGGDFGNTIYF.

This chain uses TRBV7-3 with TRBJ2-3, with D unclear. V shed 1 base and J shed 3 bases, with 11 bases lying between them. The CDR3 extends over 15 amino acids. CDR1 is SGHTA and CDR2 is FQGTGA in the germline V gene. CDR3 coding DNA: TGTGCCAGCAGCTTAATGGCGGCCCCTACAGATACGCAGTATTTT. Protein sequence: CASSLMAAPTDTQYF.

This rearrangement joins TRBV28 to TRBJ1-2; 11 bases align to TRBD1. V shed 2 bases and J 5 bases; nucleotides not matched to a gene: 4. The CDR3 covers 15 residues. Germline V gene sequence: CDR1 MDHEN, CDR2 SYDVKM. CDR3 loop: CASSLGQGARYGYTF. CDR3 sequence (DNA): TGTGCCAGCAGTTTAGGACAGGGGGCCCGGTATGGCTACACCTTC.

The gene calls are TRBV11-2 and TRBJ2-4; the match to TRBD2 covers 9 bases. The junction had 6 bases not matched to a gene; V was cut back by 5 bases and J by 1 base. The CDR3 sequence is 16 residues long. CDR1 is SGHAT and CDR2 is FQNNGV in the germline V gene. Here the CDR3 DNA reads TGTGCCAGCAGCGAGGGACTAGCTGCGGCCAAAAACATTCAGTACTTC. Its protein product is CASSEGLAAAKNIQYF. Combining the CDR3 with reference TRBV11-2 and TRBJ2-4 gives the whole variable domain EAGVAQSPRYKIIEKRQSVAFWCNPISGHATLYWYQQILGQGPKLLIQFQNNGVVDDSQLPKDRFSAERLKGVDSTLKIQPAKLEDSAVYLCASSEGLAAAKNIQYFGAGTRLSVL.

This CDR3 is CASRLMNTEAFF. CDR3 in DNA: TGTGCCAGCAGACTGATGAACACTGAAGCTTTCTTT. The J gene is TRBJ1-1, the V gene TRBV21-1. TRBV21-1 is a known pseudogene. CDR3 length: 12 residues.

The V gene is TRBV19, the J gene TRBJ2-2; a possible D gene is TRBD2 (6 bases). The CDR3 has 15 amino acids. CDR1 is LNHDA, CDR2 SQIVND, per germline (reference sequence). V lost 7 bases and J 3 bases, leaving 15 bases between the germline ends. CDR3 nucleotide sequence: TGTGCCAGTAAGAAAGTGGGAGGTGACACCGGGGAGCTGTTTTTT. Its translation is CASKKVGGDTGELFF.

Only one count was recorded for this clone. J is TRBJ1-1 and V is TRBV19; D is undetermined. Trimming took off 1 base at V and 1 base at J, with 7 bases between the two ends. The CDR3 has 14 amino acids. CDR1 LNHDA and CDR2 SQIVND come from the germline V gene (reference sequence). In DNA, the CDR3 is TGTGCCAGTAGTATAGGTTTCCAGAACACTGAAGCTTTCTTT. Protein product: CASSIGFQNTEAFF.

The J gene is TRBJ1-1, the V gene TRBV5-1; D gene unclear. This CDR3 is built from 15 residues. Germline assignment: CDR1 SGHRS and CDR2 YFSETQ. Deletions cut 0 bases from V and 1 base from J, with 10 bases between. The CDR3 region has the DNA TGCGCCAGCAGCTTGGAATCACAGCCGAACACTGAAGCTTTCTTT. This sequence encodes CASSLESQPNTEAFF.